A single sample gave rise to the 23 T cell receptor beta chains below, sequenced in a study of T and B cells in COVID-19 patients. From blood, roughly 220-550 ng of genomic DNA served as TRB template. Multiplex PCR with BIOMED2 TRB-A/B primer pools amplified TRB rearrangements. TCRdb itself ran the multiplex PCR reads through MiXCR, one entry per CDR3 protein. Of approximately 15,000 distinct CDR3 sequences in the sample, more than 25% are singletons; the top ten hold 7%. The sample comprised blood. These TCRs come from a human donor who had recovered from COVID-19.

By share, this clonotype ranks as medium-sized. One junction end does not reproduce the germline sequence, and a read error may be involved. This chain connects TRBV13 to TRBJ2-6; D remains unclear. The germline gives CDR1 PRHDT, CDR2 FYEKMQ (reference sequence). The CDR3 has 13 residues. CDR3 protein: CACRPPGANVLTF. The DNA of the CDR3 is TGTGCCTGCAGGCCCCCTGGGGCCAACGTCCTGACTTTC.

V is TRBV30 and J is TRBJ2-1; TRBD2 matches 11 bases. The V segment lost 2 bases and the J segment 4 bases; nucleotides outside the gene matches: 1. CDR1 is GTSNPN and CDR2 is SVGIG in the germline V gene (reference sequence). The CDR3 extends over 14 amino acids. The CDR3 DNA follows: TGTGCCTGGAGTCGGACTAGCGGGTACAATGAGCAGTTCTTC. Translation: CAWSRTSGYNEQFF.

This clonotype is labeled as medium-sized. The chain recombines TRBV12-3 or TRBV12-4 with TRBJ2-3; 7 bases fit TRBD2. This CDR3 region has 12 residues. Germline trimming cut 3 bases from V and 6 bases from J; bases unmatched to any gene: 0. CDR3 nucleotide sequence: TGTGCCAGCAGTTTGGGGGGGGATACGCAGTATTTT. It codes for CASSLGGDTQYF.

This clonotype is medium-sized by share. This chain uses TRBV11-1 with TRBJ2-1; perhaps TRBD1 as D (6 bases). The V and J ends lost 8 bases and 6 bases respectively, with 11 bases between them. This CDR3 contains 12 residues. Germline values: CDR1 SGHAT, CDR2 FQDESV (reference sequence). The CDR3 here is CASQRGGNEQFF. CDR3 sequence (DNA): TGTGCCAGCCAGAGAGGGGGCAATGAGCAGTTCTTC.

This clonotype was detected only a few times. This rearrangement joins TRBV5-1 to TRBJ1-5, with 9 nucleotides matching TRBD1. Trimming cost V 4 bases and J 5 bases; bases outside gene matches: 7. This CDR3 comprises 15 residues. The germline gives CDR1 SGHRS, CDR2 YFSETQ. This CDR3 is CASSLSGQGHQPQHF. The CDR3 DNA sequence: TGCGCCAGCAGCCTGTCGGGACAGGGCCATCAGCCCCAGCATTTT.

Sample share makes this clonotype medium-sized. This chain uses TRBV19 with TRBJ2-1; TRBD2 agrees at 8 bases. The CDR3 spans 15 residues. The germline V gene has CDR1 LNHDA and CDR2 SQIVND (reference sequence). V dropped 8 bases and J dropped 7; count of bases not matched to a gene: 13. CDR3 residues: CASGVDGGVTNEQFF. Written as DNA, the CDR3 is TGTGCCAGTGGGGTCGACGGGGGGGTGACAAATGAGCAGTTCTTC.

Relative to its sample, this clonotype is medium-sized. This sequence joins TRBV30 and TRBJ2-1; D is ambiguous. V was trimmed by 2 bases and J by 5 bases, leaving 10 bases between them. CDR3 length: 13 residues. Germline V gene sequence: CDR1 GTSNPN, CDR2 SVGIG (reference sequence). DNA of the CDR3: TGTGCCTGGAGTTCTGACGCCGACAATGAGCAGTTCTTC. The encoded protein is CAWSSDADNEQFF.

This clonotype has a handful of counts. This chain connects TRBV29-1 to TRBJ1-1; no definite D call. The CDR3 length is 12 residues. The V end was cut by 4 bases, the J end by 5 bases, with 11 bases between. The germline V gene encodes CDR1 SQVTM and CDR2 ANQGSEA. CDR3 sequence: CSVGLLGTEAFF. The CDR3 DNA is TGCAGCGTTGGGCTCTTAGGAACTGAAGCTTTCTTT.

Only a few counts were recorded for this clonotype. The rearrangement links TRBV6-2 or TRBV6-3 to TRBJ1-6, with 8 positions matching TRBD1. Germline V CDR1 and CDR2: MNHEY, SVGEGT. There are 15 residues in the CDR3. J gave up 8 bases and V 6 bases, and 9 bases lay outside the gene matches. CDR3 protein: CASSPDRGGYSPLHF. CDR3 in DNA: TGTGCCAGCAGCCCAGACAGGGGAGGGTATTCACCCCTCCACTTT.

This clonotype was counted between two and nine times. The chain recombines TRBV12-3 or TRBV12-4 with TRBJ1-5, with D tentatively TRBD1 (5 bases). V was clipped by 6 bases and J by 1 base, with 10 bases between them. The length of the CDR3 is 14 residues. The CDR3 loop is CASRAPGSNQPQHF. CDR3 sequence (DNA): TGTGCCAGCAGGGCGCCAGGGAGCAATCAGCCCCAGCATTTT.

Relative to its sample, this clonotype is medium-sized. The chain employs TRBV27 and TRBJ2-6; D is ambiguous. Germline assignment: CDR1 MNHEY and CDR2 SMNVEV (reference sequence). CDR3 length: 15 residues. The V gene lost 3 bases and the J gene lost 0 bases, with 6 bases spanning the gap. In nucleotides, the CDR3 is TGTGCCAGCAGTTTTTCCGCCTCTGGGGCCAACGTCCTGACTTTC. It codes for CASSFSASGANVLTF.

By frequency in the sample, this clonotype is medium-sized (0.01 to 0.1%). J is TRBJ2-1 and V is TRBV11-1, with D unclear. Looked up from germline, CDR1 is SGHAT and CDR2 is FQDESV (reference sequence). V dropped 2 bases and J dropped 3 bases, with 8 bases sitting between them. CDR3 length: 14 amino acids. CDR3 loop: CASSLIFSYNEQFF. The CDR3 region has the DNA TGTGCCAGCAGCTTAATTTTCAGCTACAATGAGCAGTTCTTC.

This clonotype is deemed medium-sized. The CDR3 sequence: CATGRVGAETQYF. Written as DNA, the CDR3 is TGTGCCACCGGTCGAGTGGGGGCAGAGACCCAGTACTTC. The chain is built from TRBV15 and TRBJ2-5; perhaps TRBD1 as D (6 bases). Germline lookup yields CDR1 LNHNV and CDR2 YYDKDF (reference sequence). The V end lost 8 bases, the J end lost 4 bases, and 14 bases lay between the germline ends. The CDR3 is 13 amino acids.

CDR3 residues: CASRGTERGKMNTEAFF. In DNA form, the CDR3 reads TGTGCCAGCAGGGGCACAGAGCGAGGCAAAATGAACACTGAAGCTTTCTTT. This sequence joins TRBV6-5 and TRBJ1-1; no clear D. This CDR3 spans 17 amino acids. Between the trimmed V and J ends, which lost 6 bases and 0 bases, there was a span of 20 bases. Germline V gene lookup returns CDR1 MNHEY and CDR2 SVGAGI.

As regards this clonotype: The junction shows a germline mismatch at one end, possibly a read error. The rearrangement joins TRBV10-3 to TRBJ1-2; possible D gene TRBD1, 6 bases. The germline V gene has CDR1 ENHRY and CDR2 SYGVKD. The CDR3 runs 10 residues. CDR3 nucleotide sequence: TGTGCCACGTCGAAGGGGGGCTGCACCTTC. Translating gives CATSKGGCTF.

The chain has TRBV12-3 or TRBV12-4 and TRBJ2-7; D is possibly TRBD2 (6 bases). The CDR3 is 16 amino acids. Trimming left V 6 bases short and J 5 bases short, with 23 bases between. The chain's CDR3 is CASSPGGRQSGDEQYF. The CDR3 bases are TGTGCCAGCAGCCCTGGGGGGAGACAGTCAGGAGACGAGCAGTACTTC.

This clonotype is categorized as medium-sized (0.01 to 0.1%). CDR3 region: CATSREVGTNTGELFF. The CDR3 DNA is TGTGCCACCAGCAGAGAAGTCGGGACGAACACCGGGGAGCTGTTTTTT. The chain is built from TRBV15 and TRBJ2-2, with a possible D match to TRBD2 (5 bases). The germline CDR1 and CDR2 sequences are LNHNV and YYDKDF (reference sequence). This CDR3 has 16 amino acids. V lost 0 bases and J 0 bases, leaving 8 bases between the germline ends.

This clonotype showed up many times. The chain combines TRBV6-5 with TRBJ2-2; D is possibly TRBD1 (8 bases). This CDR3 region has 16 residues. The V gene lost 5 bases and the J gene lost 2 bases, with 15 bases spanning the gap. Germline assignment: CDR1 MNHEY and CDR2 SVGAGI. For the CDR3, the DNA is TGTGCCAGCAGTCGCACAGGGGGGGCAAACACCGGGGAGCTGTTTTTT. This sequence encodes CASSRTGGANTGELFF.

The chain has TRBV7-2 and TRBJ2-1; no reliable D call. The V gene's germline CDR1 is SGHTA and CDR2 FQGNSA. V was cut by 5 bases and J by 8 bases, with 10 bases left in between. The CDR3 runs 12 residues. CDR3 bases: TGTGCCAGCAGCCGAAAGGCGGATGAGCAGTTCTTC. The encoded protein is CASSRKADEQFF.

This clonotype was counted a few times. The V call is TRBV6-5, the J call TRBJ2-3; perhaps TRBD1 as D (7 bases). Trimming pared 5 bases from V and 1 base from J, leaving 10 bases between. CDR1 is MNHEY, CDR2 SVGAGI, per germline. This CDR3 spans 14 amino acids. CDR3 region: CASSGRGGTDTQYF. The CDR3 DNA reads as TGTGCCAGCAGTGGCAGGGGGGGCACAGATACGCAGTATTTT.

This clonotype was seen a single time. The CDR3 sequence: CASSIPPGTGNHVQYF. CDR3 DNA sequence: TGTGCCAGTAGTATCCCCCCCGGGACAGGGAACCACGTGCAGTACTTC. V usage is TRBV19 and J usage is TRBJ2-7; TRBD1 matches at 9 bases. CDR3 length: 16 amino acids. V shed 3 bases, J shed 9 bases, and the junction held 15 bases outside the gene matches. Germline V gene sequence: CDR1 LNHDA, CDR2 SQIVND (reference sequence).

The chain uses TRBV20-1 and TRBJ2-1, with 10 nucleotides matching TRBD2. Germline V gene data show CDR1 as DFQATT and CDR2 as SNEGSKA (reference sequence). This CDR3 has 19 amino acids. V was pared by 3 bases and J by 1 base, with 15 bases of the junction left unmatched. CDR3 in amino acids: CSARSVISGRRTSYNEQFF. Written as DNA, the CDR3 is TGCAGTGCTAGGAGCGTGATTAGCGGGAGGAGGACGTCCTACAATGAGCAGTTCTTC.

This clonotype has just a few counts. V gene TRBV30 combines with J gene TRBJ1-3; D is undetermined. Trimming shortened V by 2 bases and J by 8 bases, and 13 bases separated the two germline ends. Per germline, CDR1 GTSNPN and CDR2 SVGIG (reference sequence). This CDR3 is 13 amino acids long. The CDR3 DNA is TGTGCCTGGAGTCGACAAGGCGCCCACACCATATATTTT. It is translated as CAWSRQGAHTIYF.